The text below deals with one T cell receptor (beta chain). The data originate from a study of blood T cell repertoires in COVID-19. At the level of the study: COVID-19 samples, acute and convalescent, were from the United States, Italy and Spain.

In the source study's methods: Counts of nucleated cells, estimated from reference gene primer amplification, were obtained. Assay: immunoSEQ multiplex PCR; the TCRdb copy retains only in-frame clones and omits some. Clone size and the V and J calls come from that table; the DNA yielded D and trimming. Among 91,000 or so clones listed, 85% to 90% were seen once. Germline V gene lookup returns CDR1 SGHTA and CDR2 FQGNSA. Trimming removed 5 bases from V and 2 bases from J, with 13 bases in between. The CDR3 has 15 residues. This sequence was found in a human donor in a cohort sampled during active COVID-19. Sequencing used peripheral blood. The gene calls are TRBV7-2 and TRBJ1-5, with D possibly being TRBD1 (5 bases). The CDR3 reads CASSLGPGGNQPQHF. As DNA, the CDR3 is TGTGCCAGCAGCCTAGGGCCGGGGGGCAATCAGCCCCAGCATTTT. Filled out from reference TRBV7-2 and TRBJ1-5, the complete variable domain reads GAGVSQSPSNKVTEKGKDVELRCDPISGHTALYWYRQSLGQGLEFLIYFQGNSAPDKSGLPSDRFSAERTGGSVSTLTIQRTQQEDSAVYLCASSLGPGGNQPQHFGDGTRLSIL.